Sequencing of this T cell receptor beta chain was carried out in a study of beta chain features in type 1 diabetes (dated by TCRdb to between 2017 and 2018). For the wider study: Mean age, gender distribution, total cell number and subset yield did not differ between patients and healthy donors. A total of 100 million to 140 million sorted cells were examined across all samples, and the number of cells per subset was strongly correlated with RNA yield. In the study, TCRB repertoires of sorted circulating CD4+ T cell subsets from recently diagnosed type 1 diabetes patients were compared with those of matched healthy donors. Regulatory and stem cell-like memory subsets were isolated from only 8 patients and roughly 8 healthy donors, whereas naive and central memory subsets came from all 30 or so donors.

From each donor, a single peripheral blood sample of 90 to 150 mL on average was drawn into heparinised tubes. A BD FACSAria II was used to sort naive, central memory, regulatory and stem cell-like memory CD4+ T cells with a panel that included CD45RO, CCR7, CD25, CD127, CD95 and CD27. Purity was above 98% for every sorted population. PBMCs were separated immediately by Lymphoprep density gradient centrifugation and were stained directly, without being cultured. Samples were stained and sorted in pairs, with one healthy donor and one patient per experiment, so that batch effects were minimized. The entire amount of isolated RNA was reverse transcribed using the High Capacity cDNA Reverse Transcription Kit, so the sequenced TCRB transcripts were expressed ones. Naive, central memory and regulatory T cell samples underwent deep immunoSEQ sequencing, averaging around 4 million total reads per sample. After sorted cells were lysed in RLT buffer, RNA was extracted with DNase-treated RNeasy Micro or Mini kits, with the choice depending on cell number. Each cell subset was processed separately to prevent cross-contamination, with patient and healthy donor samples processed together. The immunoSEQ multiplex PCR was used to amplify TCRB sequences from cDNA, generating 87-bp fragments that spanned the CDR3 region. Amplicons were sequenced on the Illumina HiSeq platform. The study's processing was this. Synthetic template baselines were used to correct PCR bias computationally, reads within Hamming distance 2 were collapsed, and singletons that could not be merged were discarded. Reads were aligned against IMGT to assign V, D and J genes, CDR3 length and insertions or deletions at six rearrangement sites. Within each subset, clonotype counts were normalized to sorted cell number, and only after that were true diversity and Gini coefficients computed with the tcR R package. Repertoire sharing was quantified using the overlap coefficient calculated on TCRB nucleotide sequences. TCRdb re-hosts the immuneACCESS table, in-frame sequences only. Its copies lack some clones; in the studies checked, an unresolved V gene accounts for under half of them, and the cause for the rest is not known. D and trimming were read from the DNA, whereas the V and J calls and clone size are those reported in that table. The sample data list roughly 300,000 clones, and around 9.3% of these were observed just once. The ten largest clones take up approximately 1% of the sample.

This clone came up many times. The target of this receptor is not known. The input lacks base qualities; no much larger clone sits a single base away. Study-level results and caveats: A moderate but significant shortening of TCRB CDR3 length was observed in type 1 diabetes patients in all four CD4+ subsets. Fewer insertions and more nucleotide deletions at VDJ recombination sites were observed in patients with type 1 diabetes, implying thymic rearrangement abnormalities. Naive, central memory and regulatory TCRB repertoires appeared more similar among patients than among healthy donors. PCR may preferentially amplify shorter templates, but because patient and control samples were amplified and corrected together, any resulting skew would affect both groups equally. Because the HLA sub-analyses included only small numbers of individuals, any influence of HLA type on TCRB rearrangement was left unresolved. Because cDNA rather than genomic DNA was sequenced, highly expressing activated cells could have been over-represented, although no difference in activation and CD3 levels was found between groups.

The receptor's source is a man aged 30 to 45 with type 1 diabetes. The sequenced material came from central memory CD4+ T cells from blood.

The DNA reads TGTGCCAGCAAACAGGCGCTCAATTCACCCCTCCACTTT. This is translated as CASKQALNSPLHF. The chain joins TRBV2 to TRBJ1-6; possibly the D gene is TRBD1, per 5 matching bases. A distance of 11 bases separates the germline ends of V and J, which lose 7 bases and 7 bases respectively. Via the germline V gene, CDR1 is SNHLY and CDR2 FYNNEI. Reading from cysteine to phenylalanine, the CDR3 counts 13 amino acids. Just CDR3 DNA is preserved here, 39 bases in frame from base 1.